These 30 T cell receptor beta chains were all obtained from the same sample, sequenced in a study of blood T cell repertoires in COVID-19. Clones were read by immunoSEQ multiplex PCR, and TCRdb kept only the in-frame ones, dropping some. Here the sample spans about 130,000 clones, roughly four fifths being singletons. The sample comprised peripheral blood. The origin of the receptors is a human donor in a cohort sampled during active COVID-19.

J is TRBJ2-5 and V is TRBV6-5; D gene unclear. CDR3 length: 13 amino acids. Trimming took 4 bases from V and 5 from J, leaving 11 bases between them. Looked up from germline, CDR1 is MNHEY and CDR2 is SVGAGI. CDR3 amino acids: CASSSEVWETQYF. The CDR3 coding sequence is TGTGCCAGCAGTTCCGAGGTATGGGAGACCCAGTACTTC.

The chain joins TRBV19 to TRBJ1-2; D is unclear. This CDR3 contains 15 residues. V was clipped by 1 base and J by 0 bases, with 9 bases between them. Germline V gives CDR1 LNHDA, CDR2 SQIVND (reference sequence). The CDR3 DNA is TGTGCCAGTAGTATAGCGAGCGGACCTAACTATGGCTACACCTTC. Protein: CASSIASGPNYGYTF.

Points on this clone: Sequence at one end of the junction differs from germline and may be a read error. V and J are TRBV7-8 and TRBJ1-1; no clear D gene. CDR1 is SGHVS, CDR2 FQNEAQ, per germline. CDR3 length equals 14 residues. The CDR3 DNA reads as TGTGCCAGCAGCCCAGGATTATATGCCACTGAAACTTTCTTT. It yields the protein CASSPGLYATETFF.

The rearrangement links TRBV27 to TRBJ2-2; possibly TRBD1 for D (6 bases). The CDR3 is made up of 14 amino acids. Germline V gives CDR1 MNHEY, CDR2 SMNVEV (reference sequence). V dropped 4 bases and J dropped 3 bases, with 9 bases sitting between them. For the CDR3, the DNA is TGTGCCAGCAGTTGGACAGTGGACACCGGGGAGCTGTTTTTT. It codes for CASSWTVDTGELFF.

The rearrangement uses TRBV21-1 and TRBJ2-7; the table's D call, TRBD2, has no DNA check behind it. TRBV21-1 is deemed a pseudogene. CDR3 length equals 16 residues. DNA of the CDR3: TGTGCCAGCAGCAAAGCGTCGGGACTTAGCTCCTACGAGCAGTACTTC. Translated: CASSKASGLSSYEQYF.

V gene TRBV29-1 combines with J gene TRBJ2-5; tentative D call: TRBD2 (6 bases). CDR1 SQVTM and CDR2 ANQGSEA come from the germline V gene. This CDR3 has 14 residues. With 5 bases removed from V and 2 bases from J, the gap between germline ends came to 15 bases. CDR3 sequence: CSVLPGTLQETQYF. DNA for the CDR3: TGCAGCGTTCTACCCGGGACTCTGCAAGAGACCCAGTACTTC. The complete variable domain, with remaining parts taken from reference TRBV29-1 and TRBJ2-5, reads SAVISQKPSRDICQRGTSLTIQCQVDSQVTMMFWYRQQPGQSLTLIATANQGSEATYESGFVIDKFPISRPNLTFSTLTVSNMSPEDSSIYLCSVLPGTLQETQYFGPGTRLLVL.

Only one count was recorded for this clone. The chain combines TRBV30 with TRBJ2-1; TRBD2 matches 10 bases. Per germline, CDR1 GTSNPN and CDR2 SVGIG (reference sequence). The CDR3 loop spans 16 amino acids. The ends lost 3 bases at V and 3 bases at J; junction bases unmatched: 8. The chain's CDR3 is CAWRPPGLAIYNEQFF. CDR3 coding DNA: TGTGCCTGGAGGCCGCCGGGACTAGCGATCTACAATGAGCAGTTCTTC.

CDR3: CASSHEGQGADTQYF. In DNA, the CDR3 is TGCGCCAGCAGCCACGAAGGACAGGGCGCAGATACGCAGTATTTT. The chain joins TRBV4-1 to TRBJ2-3, with 8 bases that match TRBD1. The J segment lost 4 bases and the V segment lost 3 bases, leaving 6 bases of the junction unmatched. Germline V lookup: CDR1 MGHRA, CDR2 YSYEKL. There are 15 residues in the CDR3.

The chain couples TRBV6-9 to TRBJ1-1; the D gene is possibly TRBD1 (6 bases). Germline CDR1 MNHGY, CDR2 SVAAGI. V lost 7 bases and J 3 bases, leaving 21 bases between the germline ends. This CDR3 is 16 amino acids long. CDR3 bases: TGTGCCAGCATCAGGGGACATCGAGACCCGTACACTGAAGCTTTCTTT. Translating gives CASIRGHRDPYTEAFF.

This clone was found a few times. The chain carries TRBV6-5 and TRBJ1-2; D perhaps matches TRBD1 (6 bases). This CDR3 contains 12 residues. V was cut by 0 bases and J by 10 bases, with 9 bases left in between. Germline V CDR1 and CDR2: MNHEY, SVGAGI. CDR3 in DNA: TGTGCCAGCAGTTACTCGGGGGCCACCTACACCTTC. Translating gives CASSYSGATYTF.

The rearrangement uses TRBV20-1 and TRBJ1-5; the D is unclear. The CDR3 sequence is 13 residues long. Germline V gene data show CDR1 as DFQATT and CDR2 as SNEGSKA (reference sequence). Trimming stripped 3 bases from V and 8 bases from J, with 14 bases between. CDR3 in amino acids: CSASLGPEEPQHF. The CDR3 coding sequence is TGCAGTGCTAGTTTAGGCCCAGAGGAGCCCCAGCATTTT.

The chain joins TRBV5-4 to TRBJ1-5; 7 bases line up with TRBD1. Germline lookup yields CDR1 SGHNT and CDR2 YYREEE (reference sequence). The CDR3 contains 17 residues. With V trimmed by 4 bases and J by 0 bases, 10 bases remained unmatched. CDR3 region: CASSVEQGTHSNQPQHF. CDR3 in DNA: TGTGCCAGCAGCGTAGAACAGGGGACCCATAGCAATCAGCCCCAGCATTTT.

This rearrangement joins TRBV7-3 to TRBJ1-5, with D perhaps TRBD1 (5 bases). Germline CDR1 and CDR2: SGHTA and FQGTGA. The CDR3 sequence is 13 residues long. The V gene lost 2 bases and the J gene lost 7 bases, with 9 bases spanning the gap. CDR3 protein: CASSLDGGQPQHF. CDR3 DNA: TGTGCCAGCAGCTTAGACGGGGGACAGCCCCAGCATTTT.

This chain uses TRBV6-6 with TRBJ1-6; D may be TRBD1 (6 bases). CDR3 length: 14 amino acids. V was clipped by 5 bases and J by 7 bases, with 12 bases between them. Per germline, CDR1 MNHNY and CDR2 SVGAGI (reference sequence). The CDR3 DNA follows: TGTGCCAGCAGTAATCGGGACACCAATTCACCCCTCCACTTT. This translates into CASSNRDTNSPLHF.

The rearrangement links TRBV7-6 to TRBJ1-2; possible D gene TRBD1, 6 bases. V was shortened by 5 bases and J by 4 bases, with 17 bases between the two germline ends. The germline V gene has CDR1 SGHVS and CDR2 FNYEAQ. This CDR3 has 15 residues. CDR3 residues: CASSPSGGASYGYTF. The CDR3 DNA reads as TGTGCCAGCAGCCCTTCGGGGGGGGCCTCCTATGGCTACACCTTC.

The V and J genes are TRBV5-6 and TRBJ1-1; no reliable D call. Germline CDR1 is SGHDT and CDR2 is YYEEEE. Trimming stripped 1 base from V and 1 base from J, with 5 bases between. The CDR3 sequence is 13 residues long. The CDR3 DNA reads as TGTGCCAGCAGCTTGCAGGCGAACACTGAAGCTTTCTTT. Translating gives CASSLQANTEAFF.

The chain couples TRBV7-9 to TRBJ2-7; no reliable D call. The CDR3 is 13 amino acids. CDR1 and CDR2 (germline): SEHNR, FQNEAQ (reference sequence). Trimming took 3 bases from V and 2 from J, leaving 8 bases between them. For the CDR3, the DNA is TGTGCCAGCAGCTTCGGGTGGACCTACGAGCAGTACTTC. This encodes CASSFGWTYEQYF. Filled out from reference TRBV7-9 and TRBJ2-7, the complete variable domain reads DTGVSQNPRHKITKRGQNVTFRCDPISEHNRLYWYRQTLGQGPEFLTYFQNEAQLEKSRLLSDRFSAERPKGSFSTLEIQRTEQGDSAMYLCASSFGWTYEQYFGPGTRLTVT.

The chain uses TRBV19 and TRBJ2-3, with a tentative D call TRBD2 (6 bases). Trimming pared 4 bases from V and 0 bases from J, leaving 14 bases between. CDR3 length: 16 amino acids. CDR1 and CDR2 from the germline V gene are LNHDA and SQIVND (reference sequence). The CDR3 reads CASSTWSGSSTDTQYF. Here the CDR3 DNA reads TGTGCCAGTAGTACATGGAGCGGGTCGAGCACAGATACGCAGTATTTT.

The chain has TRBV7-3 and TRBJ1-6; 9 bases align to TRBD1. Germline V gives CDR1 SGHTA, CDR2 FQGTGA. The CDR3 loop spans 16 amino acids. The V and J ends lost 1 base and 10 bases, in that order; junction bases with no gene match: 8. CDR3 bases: TGTGCCAGCAGCTTAATCGGGGGGGACAGGGTCTCACCCCTCCACTTT. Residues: CASSLIGGDRVSPLHF.

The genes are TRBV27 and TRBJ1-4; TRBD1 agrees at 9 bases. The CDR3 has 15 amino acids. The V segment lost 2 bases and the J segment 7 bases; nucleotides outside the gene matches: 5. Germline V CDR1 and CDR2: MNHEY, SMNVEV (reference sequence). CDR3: CASSLGGTGFEKLFF. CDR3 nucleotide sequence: TGTGCCAGCAGTTTAGGAGGGACAGGGTTTGAAAAACTGTTTTTT.

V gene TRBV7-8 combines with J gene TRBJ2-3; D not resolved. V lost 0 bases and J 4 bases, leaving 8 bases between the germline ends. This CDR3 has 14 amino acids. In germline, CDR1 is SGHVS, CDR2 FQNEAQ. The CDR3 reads CASSLALTPDTQYF. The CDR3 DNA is TGTGCCAGCAGCTTAGCCCTTACTCCAGATACGCAGTATTTT.

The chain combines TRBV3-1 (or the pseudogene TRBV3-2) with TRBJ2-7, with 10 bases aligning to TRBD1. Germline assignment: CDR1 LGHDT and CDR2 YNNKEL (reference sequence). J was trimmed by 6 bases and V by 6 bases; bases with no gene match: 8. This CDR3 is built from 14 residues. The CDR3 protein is CASRLTGGNGEQYF. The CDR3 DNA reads TGTGCCAGCAGGTTGACAGGGGGCAATGGCGAGCAGTACTTC.

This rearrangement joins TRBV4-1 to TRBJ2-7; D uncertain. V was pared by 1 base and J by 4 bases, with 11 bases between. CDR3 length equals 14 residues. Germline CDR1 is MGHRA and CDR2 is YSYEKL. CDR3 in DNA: TGCGCCAGCAGCCAAGCGCAGGCCGATTACGAGCAGTACTTC. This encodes CASSQAQADYEQYF.

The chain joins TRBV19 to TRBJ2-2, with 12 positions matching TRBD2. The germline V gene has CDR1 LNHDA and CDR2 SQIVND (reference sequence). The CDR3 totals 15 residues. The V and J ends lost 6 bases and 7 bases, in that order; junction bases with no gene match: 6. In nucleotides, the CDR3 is TGTGCCAGTAGAGGCCTAGCGGGGGGGTTCGGGGAGCTGTTTTTT. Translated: CASRGLAGGFGELFF.

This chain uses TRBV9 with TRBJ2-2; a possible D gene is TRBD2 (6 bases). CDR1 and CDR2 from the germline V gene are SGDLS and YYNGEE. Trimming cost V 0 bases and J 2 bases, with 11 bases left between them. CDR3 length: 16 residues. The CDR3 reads CASSVEVGGNTGELFF. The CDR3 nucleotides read TGTGCCAGCAGCGTAGAGGTCGGGGGTAACACCGGGGAGCTGTTTTTT.

The CDR3 loop reads CASRRLAGGPNEQFF. CDR3 nucleotides: TGTGCCAGCCGTCGACTAGCGGGGGGCCCCAATGAGCAGTTCTTC. The chain is built from TRBV19 and TRBJ2-1, with TRBD2 matching 13 bases. The trim removed 9 bases at V and 6 bases at J, leaving 8 bases unmatched. CDR3 length: 15 amino acids. In germline, CDR1 is LNHDA, CDR2 SQIVND (reference sequence).

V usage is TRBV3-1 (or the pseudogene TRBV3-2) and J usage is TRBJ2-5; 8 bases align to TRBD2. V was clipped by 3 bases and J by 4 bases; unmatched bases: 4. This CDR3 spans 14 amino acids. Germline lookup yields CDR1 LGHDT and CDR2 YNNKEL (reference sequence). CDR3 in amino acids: CASSQAGGGETQYF. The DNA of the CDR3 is TGTGCCAGCAGCCAGGCCGGGGGGGGAGAGACCCAGTACTTC.

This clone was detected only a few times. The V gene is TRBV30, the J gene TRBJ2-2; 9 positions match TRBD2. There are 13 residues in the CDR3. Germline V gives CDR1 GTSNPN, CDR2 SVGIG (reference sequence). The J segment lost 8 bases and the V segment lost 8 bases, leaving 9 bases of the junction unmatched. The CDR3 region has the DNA TGTGCCCAGGCTAGCGGGATAGGGGGGGAGCTGTTTTTT. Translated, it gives CAQASGIGGELFF.

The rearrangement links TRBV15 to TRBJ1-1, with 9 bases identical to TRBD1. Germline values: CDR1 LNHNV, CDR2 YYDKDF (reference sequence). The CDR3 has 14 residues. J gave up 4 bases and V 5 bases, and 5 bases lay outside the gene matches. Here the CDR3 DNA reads TGTGCCACCAGCCAGGGACAGGGCGTCACTGAAGCTTTCTTT. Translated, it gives CATSQGQGVTEAFF.

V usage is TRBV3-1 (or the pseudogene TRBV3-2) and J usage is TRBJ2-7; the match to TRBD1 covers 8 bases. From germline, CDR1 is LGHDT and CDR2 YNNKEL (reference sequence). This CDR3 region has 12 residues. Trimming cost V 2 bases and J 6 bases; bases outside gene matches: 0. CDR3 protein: CASSQTGGEQYF. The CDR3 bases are TGTGCCAGCAGCCAAACAGGGGGCGAGCAGTACTTC.